Listed here is a single TCR beta chain. The assay was immunoSEQ multiplex PCR, and TCRdb's table has in-frame clones only and misses some. The table includes about 270,000 clones, approximately 90% detected once. Germline V CDR1 and CDR2: MNHEY, SMNVEV (reference sequence). There are 15 residues in the CDR3. V dropped 3 bases and J dropped 10; count of bases not matched to a gene: 14. In assigning cohorts, the study relied on participant-reported clinical history. The sample comes from a study of blood T cell repertoires in COVID-19. Source material: PBMCs or T cells enriched from blood (not recorded which). The chain is built from TRBV27 and TRBJ1-1; 7 bases line up with TRBD1. The receptor comes from a man in his forties who had been exposed to COVID-19. The CDR3 region has the DNA TGTGCCAGCAGTTTTGCCTCGACAGGGCTATCGGTAGCTTTCTTT. Protein: CASSFASTGLSVAFF.